This T cell receptor (beta chain) was observed in a study of metastatic and nonmetastatic thyroid tumors. None of the patients had undergone any treatment ahead of thyroid surgery. This clone was seen at least ten times. Germline assignment: CDR1 SGHRS and CDR2 YFSETQ. Trimming stripped 0 bases from V and 1 base from J, with 16 bases between. The CDR3 is made up of 17 amino acids. TCRdb re-called clones via MiXCR from the PCR reads. The sample gives more than 20,000 clones, around 12% of which show up once; about 24% is in the top ten. The TCR was taken from a female donor with papillary thyroid cancer or a benign thyroid nodule (not recorded which). Some clones in this sample may be carry-over from other donors' samples. The V gene is TRBV5-1, the J gene TRBJ1-1, with a tentative D call TRBD1 (5 bases). The sequenced sample was blood. This chain's CDR3 is CASSLVSKGTSNTEAFF. DNA of the CDR3: TGCGCCAGCAGCTTGGTATCAAAGGGGACGTCGAACACTGAAGCTTTCTTT.